The present T cell receptor beta chain was sequenced within a study of human T cells and chemical hapten exposure. Study-wide context: There were per-sample TCR yield variations, arising mainly from small pooled library volume differences.

Overall study results and limits: Expanded TCRs were compared with controls, and the expanded TCRs formed significantly more large CDR3 similarity clusters.

The CDR3 has 18 residues. Germline V gene sequence: CDR1 LGHNA, CDR2 YSLEER. J was trimmed by 5 bases and V by 3 bases; bases with no gene match: 9. The time point: pre-sensitization, week 0. Noted treatment: therapeutic diphenylcyclopropenone sensitization with weekly scalp DPC. TCRdb re-called the RACE reads with MiXCR, one entry per CDR3 protein. Here the sample spans roughly 90,000 distinct CDR3 sequences, about 8.9% being singletons. This clonotype was counted at least ten times. Its antigen is unknown. V is TRBV4-3 and J is TRBJ2-1, with TRBD2 matching 14 bases. Here the sequenced sample was whole blood, taken in connection with sensitization to the hapten diphenylcyclopropenone (DPC). This receptor was taken from a woman in her thirties or forties with alopecia areata. Some clones in this sample may be carry-over from other donors' samples. This CDR3 is CASSHMGLAGAQNNEQFF. The CDR3 DNA follows: TGCGCCAGCAGCCATATGGGACTAGCGGGGGCCCAAAACAATGAGCAGTTCTTC.